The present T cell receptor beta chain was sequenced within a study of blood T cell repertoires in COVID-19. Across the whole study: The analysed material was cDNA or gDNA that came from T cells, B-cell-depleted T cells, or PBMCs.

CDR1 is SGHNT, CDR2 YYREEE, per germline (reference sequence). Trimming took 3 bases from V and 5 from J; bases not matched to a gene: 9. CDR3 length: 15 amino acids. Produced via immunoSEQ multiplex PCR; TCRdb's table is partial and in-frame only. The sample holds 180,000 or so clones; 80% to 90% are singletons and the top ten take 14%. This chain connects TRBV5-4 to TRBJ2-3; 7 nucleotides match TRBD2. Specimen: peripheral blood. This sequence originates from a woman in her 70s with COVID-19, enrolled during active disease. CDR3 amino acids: CASSYRAGLRDTQYF. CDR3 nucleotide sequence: TGTGCCAGCAGCTACCGAGCGGGATTAAGAGATACGCAGTATTTT.